Listed below are T cell receptor beta chains from one sample, sequenced in a study of cytomegalovirus exposure and HLA in healthy donors. Produced via immunoSEQ multiplex PCR; TCRdb's table is partial and in-frame only. The table shows about 310,000 clones, with roughly 88% occurring only once. The sample comprised PBMCs. The receptors stem from a man aged 30-40 years in good health and CMV-seronegative. The CDR3 runs from the conserved cysteine through the conserved F or W. Each record gives: V gene, J gene, clone size, D gene, CDR3 protein, CDR3 DNA. A D gene is named only where the DNA matches it firmly. Size values are once, few and many counts, or a class for expanded clones, and some rows have none.

TRBV29-1	TRBJ2-1	few	.	CSVELGGRRNEQFF	TGCAGCGTTGAGTTGGGGGGAAGGAGGAATGAGCAGTTCTTC
TRBV4-2	TRBJ2-5	.	TRBD2	CASSPEGLAGALYQETQYF	TGTGCCAGCAGCCCCGAAGGGCTAGCGGGGGCCTTGTACCAAGAGACCCAGTACTTC
TRBV9	TRBJ2-7	.	TRBD1	CASSGGQGITYEQYF	TGTGCCAGCAGCGGAGGACAGGGAATCACCTACGAGCAGTACTTC
TRBV4-1	TRBJ2-7	few	TRBD1	CASSLPPGQGRNEQYF	TGCGCCAGCAGCCTTCCACCGGGACAGGGTAGGAACGAGCAGTACTTC
TRBV5-1	TRBJ1-1	.	.	CASSFNMNTEAFF	TGCGCCAGCAGCTTTAACATGAACACTGAAGCTTTCTTT
TRBV19	TRBJ2-5	.	.	CASRMGRGVGETQYF	TGTGCCAGCCGAATGGGCAGGGGGGTTGGAGAGACCCAGTACTTC
TRBV5-1	TRBJ2-5	.	.	CASSLGGHQETQYF	TGCGCCAGCAGCTTGGGGGGCCACCAAGAGACCCAGTACTTC
TRBV4-1	TRBJ2-1	.	.	CASSPGPYRDSYNEQFF	TGCGCCAGCAGCCCCGGTCCCTACAGGGACTCCTACAATGAGCAGTTCTTC
TRBV11-3	TRBJ2-7	.	TRBD2	CASSLTSGDSYEQYF	TGTGCCAGCAGCTTGACTAGCGGGGACTCCTACGAGCAGTACTTC
TRBV15	TRBJ2-1	.	.	CATSRGGGGGNEQFF	TGTGCCACCAGCAGAGGAGGGGGTGGGGGTAATGAGCAGTTCTTC
TRBV7-9	TRBJ2-2	.	TRBD2	CASSSERGANTGELFF	TGTGCCAGCAGCTCTGAGCGGGGGGCCAACACCGGGGAGCTGTTTTTT
TRBV10-2	TRBJ1-2	.	.	CASRAAGVNYGYTF	TGCGCCAGCAGGGCCGCGGGGGTAAACTATGGCTACACCTTC
TRBV23-1	TRBJ1-5	.	.	CASSQNDRFNSNQPQHF	TGCGCCAGCAGTCAAAACGACAGGTTTAATAGCAATCAGCCCCAGCATTTT
TRBV19	TRBJ2-7	.	.	CASQGAPGHLNEQYF	TGTGCCAGCCAAGGGGCGCCTGGTCACTTAAACGAGCAGTACTTC
TRBV6-6	TRBJ2-5	few	.	CASSSPTDSGETQYF	TGTGCCAGCAGTTCCCCGACAGACTCCGGGGAGACCCAGTACTTC
TRBV7-8	TRBJ1-3	.	TRBD1	CASSGTGEGAGNTIYF	TGTGCCAGCAGCGGAACAGGGGAAGGGGCTGGAAACACCATATATTTT
TRBV18	TRBJ1-1	.	.	CASSPASSGGAFF	TGTGCCAGCTCACCAGCCAGCAGCGGAGGTGCTTTCTTT
TRBV27	TRBJ2-7	.	.	CASSLEGASLSYEQYF	TGTGCCAGCAGTTTGGAGGGGGCCTCACTCTCCTACGAGCAGTACTTC
TRBV19	TRBJ2-2	.	.	CASSKVGRPNTGELFF	TGTGCCTCCTCCAAGGTGGGCAGGCCGAACACCGGGGAGCTGTTTTTT
TRBV29-1	TRBJ2-3	.	.	CSVDAGNTQYF	TGCAGCGTTGATGCCGGGAATACGCAGTATTTT
TRBV6-5	TRBJ1-2	.	.	CASSYSPYGYGYTF	TGTGCCAGCAGTTACTCGCCCTATGGTTATGGCTACACCTTC
TRBV4-1	TRBJ2-7	few	TRBD2	CASSQAGLAGGGYEQYF	TGCGCCAGCAGCCAGGCTGGACTAGCGGGGGGAGGGTACGAGCAGTACTTC
TRBV28	TRBJ1-5	.	.	CASSWSGVQPQHF	TGTGCCAGCAGTTGGTCGGGGGTTCAGCCCCAGCATTTT
TRBV9	TRBJ2-2	.	TRBD1	CASSRSGTGGTGELFF	TGTGCCAGCAGCCGATCCGGGACAGGGGGCACCGGGGAGCTGTTTTTT
TRBV19	TRBJ2-7	.	.	CASSIGWGPTYEQYF	TGTGCCAGTAGTATAGGGTGGGGCCCGACCTACGAGCAGTACTTC
TRBV4-1	TRBJ1-2	.	TRBD1	CASSQGTGGVYGYTF	TGCGCCAGCAGCCAAGGGACAGGGGGCGTCTATGGCTACACCTTC
TRBV2	TRBJ1-5	.	TRBD1	CASSGDRGSNQPQHF	TGTGCCAGCAGTGGCGACAGGGGAAGCAATCAGCCCCAGCATTTT
TRBV19	TRBJ2-3	.	TRBD1	CASSRRGLVDTQYF	TGTGCCAGTAGTCGAAGGGGGCTGGTAGATACGCAGTATTTT
TRBV7-8	TRBJ2-1	.	TRBD2	CASSFLASGTYEQFF	TGTGCCAGCAGCTTTTTAGCTAGCGGGACGTATGAGCAGTTCTTC
TRBV7-9	TRBJ2-1	.	TRBD2	CASTPPGLAGNEQFF	TGTGCCAGCACCCCCCCGGGACTAGCGGGGAATGAGCAGTTCTTC
TRBV4-2	TRBJ1-1	few	.	CAAGRGTEAFF	TGTGCAGCGGGGAGGGGCACTGAAGCTTTCTTT
TRBV30	TRBJ1-1	.	.	CAFSGGRNTEAFF	TGTGCCTTTTCCGGGGGGAGGAACACTGAAGCTTTCTTT
TRBV7-9	TRBJ1-2	.	TRBD1	CASSPPGQDNYGYTF	TGTGCCAGCAGCCCACCGGGACAGGACAACTATGGCTACACCTTC
TRBV4-1	TRBJ1-4	.	.	CASSQVADHNEKLFF	TGCGCCAGCAGCCAAGTGGCCGATCACAATGAAAAACTGTTTTTT
TRBV2	TRBJ1-5	.	TRBD1	CASSEGRAGGSNQPQHF	TGTGCCAGCAGTGAAGGTCGAGCAGGGGGTAGCAATCAGCCCCAGCATTTT
TRBV4-2	TRBJ2-4	.	TRBD1	CASSQEGTGGKEYF	TGTGCCAGCAGCCAAGAGGGGACAGGGGGCAAGGAGTACTTC
TRBV5-1	TRBJ2-5	.	.	CASSYESSQRMGTQYF	TGCGCCAGCAGCTACGAATCTAGCCAGAGGATGGGGACCCAGTACTTC
TRBV2	TRBJ1-4	.	.	CASGRGIDATNEKLFF	TGTGCCAGTGGGCGGGGGATTGATGCAACTAATGAAAAACTGTTTTTT
TRBV7-2	TRBJ2-5	.	.	CASSFGLPTPYQETQYF	TGTGCCAGCAGCTTTGGACTGCCAACCCCGTACCAAGAGACCCAGTACTTC
TRBV2	TRBJ2-1	.	TRBD1	CASRHPGTGVDEQFF	TGTGCCAGCAGACACCCCGGGACAGGGGTCGATGAGCAGTTCTTC
TRBV4-1	TRBJ1-5	.	.	CASSQGRTDNQPQHF	TGCGCCAGCAGCCAAGGCCGGACAGACAATCAGCCCCAGCATTTT
TRBV2	TRBJ1-2	.	.	CASSNGAAYGYTF	TGTGCCAGCAGCAATGGGGCAGCCTATGGCTACACCTTC
TRBV6-6	TRBJ2-7	.	TRBD1	CASSLRDRRYEQYF	TGTGCCAGCAGTCTCCGGGACAGACGCTACGAGCAGTACTTC
TRBV19	TRBJ2-3	.	TRBD1	CASSRERTGLTDTQYF	TGTGCCAGTAGTCGCGAACGGACAGGCCTCACAGATACGCAGTATTTT
TRBV11-2	TRBJ1-5	few	.	CASSLERGWPQHF	TGTGCCAGCAGCTTAGAGAGGGGGTGGCCCCAGCATTTT
TRBV27	TRBJ1-1	.	.	CASSFGHLNTEAFF	TGTGCCAGCAGTTTTGGACATCTGAACACTGAAGCTTTCTTT
TRBV5-6	TRBJ2-1	.	TRBD2	CASSIRTSSRYNEQFF	TGTGCCAGCAGCATTCGGACTAGCTCGCGGTACAATGAGCAGTTCTTC
TRBV11-2	TRBJ2-5	.	.	CASSLRGTTFQETQYF	TGTGCCAGCAGCTTAAGGGGTACTACATTCCAAGAGACCCAGTACTTC
TRBV7-6	TRBJ2-5	.	.	CASSLVQSKETQYF	TGTGCCAGCAGCTTAGTTCAATCTAAAGAGACCCAGTACTTC
TRBV18	TRBJ1-1	.	TRBD1	CASSLGQSNTEAFF	TGTGCCAGCTCACTGGGACAGTCTAACACTGAAGCTTTCTTT
TRBV2	TRBJ1-5	.	.	CASSDWGGARAKPQHF	TGTGCCAGCAGTGATTGGGGAGGTGCCAGGGCTAAACCCCAGCATTTT
TRBV6-6	TRBJ1-5	.	TRBD1	CASSYGQGIFGPQHF	TGTGCCAGCAGTTATGGACAGGGGATCTTTGGGCCCCAGCATTTT
TRBV27	TRBJ1-5	once	TRBD1	CASSSRGGGLLGNQPQHF	TGTGCTAGCAGCTCCCGTGGAGGGGGCCTTCTCGGCAATCAGCCCCAGCATTTT